One and the same sample provided the 32 T cell receptor beta chains below, sequenced in a study of OX40 agonist ivuxolimab in advanced cancers. TCRdb keeps only in-frame clones here, not all; method: immunoSEQ multiplex PCR. The sample includes tens of thousands of clones, around nine tenths of them seen just once. The sample here was CD4+ or CD8+ T cells sorted from blood, taken in a trial of the OX40 agonist ivuxolimab. The receptors were sampled from an adult with an advanced solid tumor such as melanoma, head and neck, liver or kidney cancer.

Only one count was recorded for this clone. This CDR3 is CASSIREGLAQHF. In DNA, the CDR3 is TGTGCCAGTAGTATAAGGGAAGGACTAGCCCAGCATTTT. The chain combines TRBV19 with TRBJ1-5; D gene ambiguous. This CDR3 has 13 amino acids. V dropped 2 bases and J dropped 11 bases, with 13 bases sitting between them. Germline assignment: CDR1 LNHDA and CDR2 SQIVND (reference sequence). Looking up the rest from reference TRBV19 and TRBJ1-5 gives the full variable domain: DGGITQSPKYLFRKEGQNVTLSCEQNLNHDAMYWYRQDPGQGLRLIYYSQIVNDFQKGDIAEGYSVSREKKESFPLTVTSAQKNPTAFYLCASSIREGLAQHFGDGTRLSIL.

This clone was recorded a few times. The rearrangement joins TRBV10-2 to TRBJ1-2; weak D call: TRBD1 (5 bases). This CDR3 comprises 16 residues. Germline CDR1 WSHSY, CDR2 SAAADI. Trimming took off 3 bases at V and 6 bases at J, with 20 bases between the two ends. The CDR3 region has the DNA TGCGCCAGCAGTGACTTTGGGTATGGGGGGGGTCATGGCTACACCTTC. This encodes CASSDFGYGGGHGYTF.

The V and J genes are TRBV19 and TRBJ2-1; D remains ambiguous. This CDR3 has 13 amino acids. With 5 bases removed from V and 9 bases from J, the gap between germline ends came to 14 bases. Per the germline V gene, CDR1 is LNHDA and CDR2 is SQIVND (reference sequence). CDR3 loop: CASSSDLPGEQFF. CDR3 bases: TGTGCCAGTAGTTCGGACCTGCCGGGTGAGCAGTTCTTC.

The chain uses TRBV19 and TRBJ2-1, with TRBD2 as a possible D gene (5 bases). Trimming left V 4 bases short and J 4 bases short, with 17 bases between. CDR3 size: 16 residues. Germline V gene data show CDR1 as LNHDA and CDR2 as SQIVND (reference sequence). CDR3 protein: CASSTGAEDWYNEQFF. The CDR3 DNA sequence: TGTGCCAGTAGTACCGGCGCGGAGGACTGGTACAATGAGCAGTTCTTC.

This sequence joins TRBV2 and TRBJ2-1; the match to TRBD2 covers 15 bases. The CDR3 runs 17 residues. V shed 3 bases, J shed 8 bases, and the junction held 8 bases outside the gene matches. The germline V gene has CDR1 SNHLY and CDR2 FYNNEI. CDR3 loop: CASSDPGLAGGQYEQFF. DNA for the CDR3: TGTGCCAGCAGTGATCCAGGACTAGCGGGGGGGCAATATGAGCAGTTCTTC.

CDR3 sequence reads: CSVERAGEVYEQYF. The CDR3 coding sequence is TGCAGCGTTGAAAGGGCGGGAGAGGTCTACGAGCAGTACTTC. The gene calls are TRBV29-1 and TRBJ2-7; 7 bases map to TRBD2. V was pared by 2 bases and J by 3 bases, with 7 bases of the junction left unmatched. The CDR3 covers 14 residues. Germline CDR1 SQVTM, CDR2 ANQGSEA.

The chain has TRBV9 and TRBJ2-2, with D perhaps TRBD1 (7 bases). CDR1 SGDLS and CDR2 YYNGEE come from the germline V gene. V lost 1 base to trimming and J lost 5 bases, with 15 bases between them. The CDR3 runs to 16 residues. CDR3 DNA sequence: TGTGCCAGCAGCGTACCCGGAGGGGGCGGGACCGGGGAGCTGTTTTTT. As protein: CASSVPGGGGTGELFF.

This rearrangement joins TRBV28 to TRBJ2-7; D is possibly TRBD1 (6 bases). Germline-derived CDR1 and CDR2 are MDHEN and SYDVKM. Trimming removed 7 bases from V and 3 bases from J, with 19 bases in between. The CDR3 runs 15 residues. As DNA, the CDR3 is TGTGCCAGCACCCCTGCCGAGGACAGAAACTACGAGCAGTACTTC. Translated: CASTPAEDRNYEQYF.

The CDR3 spells CASSSPLGLAHHEQYF. The DNA of the CDR3 is TGTGCCAGCAGTTCCCCGTTGGGACTAGCTCACCACGAGCAGTACTTC. The V gene is TRBV5-4, the J gene TRBJ2-7, with 9 bases aligning to TRBD2. The V gene's germline CDR1 is SGHNT and CDR2 YYREEE (reference sequence). This CDR3 region has 16 residues. J was trimmed by 5 bases and V by 5 bases; bases with no gene match: 14.

The chain links TRBV9 to TRBJ1-5, with TRBD1 as a possible D gene (5 bases). Germline V gene sequence: CDR1 SGDLS, CDR2 YYNGEE. V lost 0 bases and J 7 bases, leaving 14 bases between the germline ends. This CDR3 is built from 15 residues. In DNA, the CDR3 is TGTGCCAGCAGCGTAGGGTCCACGGGGGGGCAGCCCCAGCATTTT. Residues: CASSVGSTGGQPQHF.

The chain is built from TRBV6-5 and TRBJ1-2; D is unclear. Germline V gene sequence: CDR1 MNHEY, CDR2 SVGAGI. Trimming stripped 0 bases from V and 13 bases from J, with 15 bases between. The CDR3 spans 13 residues. The CDR3 here is CASSYSPGGLPTF. CDR3 DNA sequence: TGTGCCAGCAGTTACTCGCCAGGCGGCCTTCCCACCTTC.

The chain employs TRBV4-1 and TRBJ2-2; 7 nucleotides agree with TRBD2. The CDR3 has 15 residues. Losses at the gene ends were 2 bases for V and 6 bases for J; bases not matched to a gene: 6. Germline-derived CDR1 and CDR2 are MGHRA and YSYEKL. CDR3 amino acids: CASSQSGGPPGELFF. The CDR3 region has the DNA TGCGCCAGCAGCCAATCGGGGGGTCCTCCCGGGGAGCTGTTTTTT.

This chain uses TRBV6-6 with TRBJ2-7, with a tentative D call TRBD1 (6 bases). V lost 6 bases and J 4 bases, leaving 13 bases between the germline ends. Germline V CDR1 and CDR2: MNHNY, SVGAGI (reference sequence). The CDR3 is made up of 13 amino acids. The CDR3 protein is CASSGPRGYEQYF. CDR3 nucleotides: TGTGCCAGCAGCGGCCCCAGGGGTTACGAGCAGTACTTC.

V and J are TRBV5-1 and TRBJ2-3; D is unresolved. Between the trimmed V and J ends, which lost 3 bases and 2 bases, there was a span of 16 bases. CDR1 is SGHRS and CDR2 is YFSETQ in the germline V gene. The length of the CDR3 is 16 residues. The CDR3 spells CASSWSSSVVTDTQYF. CDR3 nucleotides: TGCGCCAGCAGCTGGAGCAGTTCGGTGGTCACAGATACGCAGTATTTT.

In this sample, this clone turned up a few times. The chain uses TRBV4-2 and TRBJ1-5; perhaps TRBD1 as D (6 bases). Trimming left V 0 bases short and J 5 bases short, with 14 bases between. The CDR3 runs 16 residues. Germline values: CDR1 LGHNA, CDR2 YNFKEQ. The CDR3 region has the DNA TGTGCCAGCAGCCAAGATACAGCCAGGGGACATCAGCCCCAGCATTTT. It codes for CASSQDTARGHQPQHF.

This clone was observed a single time. The V gene is TRBV11-2, the J gene TRBJ1-5, with 10 bases lining up with TRBD1. The CDR3 covers 15 residues. The germline gives CDR1 SGHAT, CDR2 FQNNGV. Losses at the gene ends were 0 bases for V and 6 bases for J; bases not matched to a gene: 2. CDR3 sequence reads: CASSLDWTGGQPQHF. The CDR3 DNA reads as TGTGCCAGCAGCTTAGATTGGACAGGGGGTCAGCCCCAGCATTTT.

This chain uses TRBV5-1 with TRBJ2-1; D not certain. Germline-derived CDR1 and CDR2 are SGHRS and YFSETQ. The CDR3 extends over 16 amino acids. V was cut by 4 bases and J by 0 bases, with 14 bases left in between. The CDR3 region is CASSLRHPHSYNEQFF. The CDR3 DNA sequence: TGCGCCAGCAGCCTCAGGCACCCGCACTCCTACAATGAGCAGTTCTTC. The full variable domain, in which reference TRBV5-1 and TRBJ2-1 provide the parts outside the CDR3, is KAGVTQTPRYLIKTRGQQVTLSCSPISGHRSVSWYQQTPGQGLQFLFEYFSETQRNKGNFPGRFSGRQFSNSRSEMNVSTLELGDSALYLCASSLRHPHSYNEQFFGPGTRLTVL.

V is TRBV11-2 and J is TRBJ2-4, with 9 bases fitting TRBD2. The germline V gene encodes CDR1 SGHAT and CDR2 FQNNGV. Trimming at V came to 6 bases and at J to 0 bases, leaving 9 bases not matched to a gene. There are 17 residues in the CDR3. DNA of the CDR3: TGTGCCAGCAGTCCAGGCGGCGGGAGGGGAGCCAAAAACATTCAGTACTTC. Translation: CASSPGGGRGAKNIQYF.

The chain carries TRBV7-9 and TRBJ2-1; 10 bases align to TRBD2. Trimming cost V 11 bases and J 9 bases; bases outside gene matches: 7. CDR3 length: 12 residues. Germline V lookup: CDR1 SEHNR, CDR2 FQNEAQ (reference sequence). In nucleotides, the CDR3 is TGTGCCTCCCAACTAGCGGGGCTTGAGCAGTTCTTC. This encodes CASQLAGLEQFF.

The chain links TRBV28 to TRBJ2-2; D is unclear. The CDR3 covers 14 residues. V lost 3 bases and J lost 2, with 7 bases in between. Germline V gene sequence: CDR1 MDHEN, CDR2 SYDVKM. As DNA, the CDR3 is TGTGCCAGCAGTTTTTCCGCTAACACCGGGGAGCTGTTTTTT. As protein: CASSFSANTGELFF.

This chain joins TRBV27 and TRBJ1-5; D possibly corresponds to TRBD1 (5 bases). The CDR3 sequence is 15 residues long. Deletions cut 6 bases from V and 0 bases from J, with 12 bases between. The germline V gene encodes CDR1 MNHEY and CDR2 SMNVEV (reference sequence). CDR3 DNA sequence: TGTGCCAGCAGCCGTAACGGGGGTAGCAATCAGCCCCAGCATTTT. This gives the protein CASSRNGGSNQPQHF.

The table lists this clone with a count of one. This chain links TRBV15 with TRBJ2-1; the match to TRBD2 covers 14 bases. The CDR3 length is 16 residues. CDR1 LNHNV and CDR2 YYDKDF come from the germline V gene (reference sequence). V lost 2 bases, J lost 8 bases, and 5 bases stayed unmatched. The CDR3 DNA follows: TGTGCCACCAGCAGACCCGGGACTAGCGGGGGTGATGAGCAGTTCTTC. It codes for CATSRPGTSGGDEQFF.

The chain has TRBV28 and TRBJ2-5; a weak D match, TRBD1 (8 bases). CDR1 is MDHEN, CDR2 SYDVKM, per germline. The CDR3 extends over 14 amino acids. V was pared by 11 bases and J by 2 bases, with 18 bases between. The CDR3 protein is CALQGGGQQETQYF. The CDR3 nucleotides are TGTGCCCTACAGGGGGGGGGCCAACAAGAGACCCAGTACTTC.

This chain connects TRBV6-5 to TRBJ1-1, with 8 bases identical to TRBD1. Trimming took 6 bases from V and 5 from J; bases not matched to a gene: 11. The germline CDR1 and CDR2 sequences are MNHEY and SVGAGI. The CDR3 sequence is 15 residues long. The CDR3: CASRDVQGGFTEAFF. For the CDR3, the DNA is TGTGCCAGCAGGGACGTACAGGGGGGGTTTACTGAAGCTTTCTTT.

The V gene is TRBV5-6, the J gene TRBJ2-1, with TRBD2 matching 9 bases. The CDR3 loop spans 15 amino acids. In germline, CDR1 is SGHDT, CDR2 YYEEEE. The V segment lost 3 bases and the J segment 8 bases; nucleotides outside the gene matches: 9. CDR3 nucleotides: TGTGCCAGCAGCTCTACCGGGACTAGCCTGGATGAGCAGTTCTTC. It yields the protein CASSSTGTSLDEQFF.

The V gene is TRBV4-1, the J gene TRBJ1-1; D remains unclear. The CDR3 is 12 residues long. Germline-derived CDR1 and CDR2 are MGHRA and YSYEKL. With 1 base removed from V and 8 bases from J, the gap between germline ends came to 8 bases. The CDR3 bases are TGCGCCAGCAGCCAAGGGAGGGCGGAAGCTTTCTTT. Translation: CASSQGRAEAFF.

The CDR3, as DNA: TGTGCCAGCAGTTACGTAGTGACAGGGGACTATGGCTACACCTTC. Protein sequence: CASSYVVTGDYGYTF. The rearrangement links TRBV6-6 to TRBJ1-2; 8 bases agree with TRBD1. Germline lookup yields CDR1 MNHNY and CDR2 SVGAGI (reference sequence). The J segment lost 3 bases and the V segment lost 2 bases, leaving 5 bases of the junction unmatched. CDR3 size: 15 residues.

This rearrangement joins TRBV4-3 to TRBJ2-2; the D gene could be TRBD1 or TRBD2 (5 bases each). Per germline, CDR1 LGHNA and CDR2 YSLEER. V was trimmed by 6 bases and J by 2 bases, leaving 13 bases between them. The length of the CDR3 is 15 residues. CDR3 amino acids: CASSQEGTNTGELFF. As DNA, the CDR3 is TGCGCCAGCAGTCAGGAAGGGACCAACACCGGGGAGCTGTTTTTT.

The chain combines TRBV5-8 with TRBJ1-1, with 12 bases lining up with TRBD1. The CDR3 has 14 residues. The ends lost 7 bases at V and 11 bases at J; junction bases unmatched: 12. Germline CDR1 reads SGHTS; CDR2 reads YDEGEE. DNA of the CDR3: TGTGCCAGCGGGGACAGGGGGCATCGTTTGGGGGCTTTCTTT. Translation: CASGDRGHRLGAFF.

This chain connects TRBV19 to TRBJ2-2; D unclear. The germline V and J ends were trimmed by 3 bases and 5 bases, with 4 bases remaining between them. CDR1 LNHDA and CDR2 SQIVND come from the germline V gene (reference sequence). The CDR3 has 12 residues. CDR3 nucleotides: TGTGCCAGTAGTATGGGGACCGGGGAGCTGTTTTTT. Protein: CASSMGTGELFF. Filled out from reference TRBV19 and TRBJ2-2, the complete variable domain reads DGGITQSPKYLFRKEGQNVTLSCEQNLNHDAMYWYRQDPGQGLRLIYYSQIVNDFQKGDIAEGYSVSREKKESFPLTVTSAQKNPTAFYLCASSMGTGELFFGEGSRLTVL.

The chain has TRBV6-6 and TRBJ2-1; 8 positions match TRBD1. CDR1 is MNHNY, CDR2 SVGAGI, per germline (reference sequence). V shed 7 bases, J shed 6 bases, and the junction held 8 bases outside the gene matches. The CDR3 runs to 14 residues. CDR3 DNA: TGTGCCAGCACCTCCTTGACAGGGGTCAATGAGCAGTTCTTC. Protein product: CASTSLTGVNEQFF.

The CDR3 loop reads CASSHLTGLDGVNEQFF. The CDR3 DNA is TGCGCCAGCAGCCATCTTACAGGACTAGACGGAGTAAATGAGCAGTTCTTC. The chain carries TRBV4-1 and TRBJ2-1; 7 bases line up with TRBD2. The V gene's germline CDR1 is MGHRA and CDR2 YSYEKL. Trimming removed 3 bases from V and 7 bases from J; junction bases left unmatched: 15. The length of the CDR3 is 17 residues.